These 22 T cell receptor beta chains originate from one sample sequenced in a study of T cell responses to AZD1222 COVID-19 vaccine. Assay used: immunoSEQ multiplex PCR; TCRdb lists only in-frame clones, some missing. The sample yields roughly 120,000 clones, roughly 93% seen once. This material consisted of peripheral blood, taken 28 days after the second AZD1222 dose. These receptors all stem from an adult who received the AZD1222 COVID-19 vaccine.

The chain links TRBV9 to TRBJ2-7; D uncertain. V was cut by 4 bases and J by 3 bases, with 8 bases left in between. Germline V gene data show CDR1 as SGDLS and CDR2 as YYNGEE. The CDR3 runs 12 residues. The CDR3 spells CASSPLRYEQYF. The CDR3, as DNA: TGTGCCAGCAGCCCTCTCCGCTACGAGCAGTACTTC. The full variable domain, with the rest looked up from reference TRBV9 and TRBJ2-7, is DSGVTQTPKHLITATGQRVTLRCSPRSGDLSVYWYQQSLDQGLQFLIQYYNGEERAKGNILERFSAQQFPDLHSELNLSSLELGDSALYFCASSPLRYEQYFGPGTRLTVT.

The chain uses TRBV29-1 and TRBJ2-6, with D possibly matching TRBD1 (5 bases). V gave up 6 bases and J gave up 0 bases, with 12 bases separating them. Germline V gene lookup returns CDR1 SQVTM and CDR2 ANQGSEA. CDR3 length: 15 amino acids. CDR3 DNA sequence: TGCAGCGTCGGACATTACCTCTCTGGGGCCAACGTCCTGACTTTC. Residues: CSVGHYLSGANVLTF.

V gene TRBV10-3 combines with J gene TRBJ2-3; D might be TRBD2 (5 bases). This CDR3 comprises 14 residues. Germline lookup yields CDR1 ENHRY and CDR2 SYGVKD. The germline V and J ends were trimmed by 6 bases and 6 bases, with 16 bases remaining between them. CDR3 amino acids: CAIRAFDPGDTQYF. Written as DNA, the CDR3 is TGTGCCATCAGGGCCTTCGACCCGGGGGATACGCAGTATTTT.

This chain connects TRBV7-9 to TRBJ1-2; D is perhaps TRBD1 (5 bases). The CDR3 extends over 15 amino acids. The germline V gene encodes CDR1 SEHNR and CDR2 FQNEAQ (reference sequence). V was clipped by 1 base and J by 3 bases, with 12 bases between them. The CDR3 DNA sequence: TGTGCCAGCAGCTTAGGGGCGGGGGTCGACTATGGCTACACCTTC. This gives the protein CASSLGAGVDYGYTF.

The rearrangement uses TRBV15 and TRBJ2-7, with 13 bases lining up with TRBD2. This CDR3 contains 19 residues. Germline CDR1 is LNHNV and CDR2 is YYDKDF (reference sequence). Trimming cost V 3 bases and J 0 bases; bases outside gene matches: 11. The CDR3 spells CATSRPGLAGLTTSYEQYF. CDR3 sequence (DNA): TGTGCCACCAGCAGGCCGGGACTAGCGGGGTTAACCACCTCCTACGAGCAGTACTTC.

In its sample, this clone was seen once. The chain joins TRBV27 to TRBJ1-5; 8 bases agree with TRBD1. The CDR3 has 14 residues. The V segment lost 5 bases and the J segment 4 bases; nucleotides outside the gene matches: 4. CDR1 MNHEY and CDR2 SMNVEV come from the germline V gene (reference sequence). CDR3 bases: TGTGCCAGCAGTCGGACAGGGCGAAATCAGCCCCAGCATTTT. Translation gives CASSRTGRNQPQHF.

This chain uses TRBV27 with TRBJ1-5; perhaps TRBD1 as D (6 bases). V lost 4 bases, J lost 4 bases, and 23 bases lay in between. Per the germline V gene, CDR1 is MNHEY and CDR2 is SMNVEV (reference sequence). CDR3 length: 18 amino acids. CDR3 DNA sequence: TGTGCCAGCAGTTCGTCGGACAGACCATCCCCCCCGAATCAGCCCCAGCATTTT. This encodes CASSSSDRPSPPNQPQHF.

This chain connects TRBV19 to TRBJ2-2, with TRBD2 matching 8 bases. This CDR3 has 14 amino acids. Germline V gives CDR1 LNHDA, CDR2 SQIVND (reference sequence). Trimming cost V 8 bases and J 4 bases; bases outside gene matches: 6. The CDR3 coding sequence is TGTGCCAGTTCTCGGGAGGGCGTCACCGGGGAGCTGTTTTTT. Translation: CASSREGVTGELFF.

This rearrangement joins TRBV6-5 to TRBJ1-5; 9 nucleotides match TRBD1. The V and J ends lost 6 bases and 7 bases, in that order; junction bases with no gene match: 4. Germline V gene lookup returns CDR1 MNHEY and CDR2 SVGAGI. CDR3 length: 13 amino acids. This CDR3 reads CASSRQGGQPQHF. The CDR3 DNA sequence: TGTGCCAGCAGCCGACAGGGGGGCCAGCCCCAGCATTTT.

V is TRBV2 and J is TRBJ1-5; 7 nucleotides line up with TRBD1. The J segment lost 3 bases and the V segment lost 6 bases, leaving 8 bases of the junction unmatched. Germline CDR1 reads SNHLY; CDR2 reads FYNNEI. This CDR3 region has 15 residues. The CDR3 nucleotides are TGTGCCAGCAGCTTGACAGGGTTTGACAATCAGCCCCAGCATTTT. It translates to CASSLTGFDNQPQHF.

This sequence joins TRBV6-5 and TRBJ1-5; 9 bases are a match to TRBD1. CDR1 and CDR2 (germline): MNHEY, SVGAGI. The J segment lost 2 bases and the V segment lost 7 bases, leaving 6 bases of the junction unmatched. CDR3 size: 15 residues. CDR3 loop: CASTRDRAGNQPQHF. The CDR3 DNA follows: TGTGCCAGCACAAGGGACAGGGCAGGCAATCAGCCCCAGCATTTT.

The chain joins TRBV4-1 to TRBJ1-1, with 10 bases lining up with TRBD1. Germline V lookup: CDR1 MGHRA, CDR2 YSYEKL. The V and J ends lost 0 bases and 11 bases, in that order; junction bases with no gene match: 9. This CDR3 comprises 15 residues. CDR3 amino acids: CASSQDRGQGFRAFF. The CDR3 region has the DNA TGCGCCAGCAGCCAAGATAGGGGACAGGGGTTTAGGGCTTTCTTT.

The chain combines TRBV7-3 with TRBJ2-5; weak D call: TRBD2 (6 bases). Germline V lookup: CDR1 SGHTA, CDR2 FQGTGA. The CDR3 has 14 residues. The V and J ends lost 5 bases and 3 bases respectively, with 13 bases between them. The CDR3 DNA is TGTGCCAGCAGCGACTTGGGGGGTAAAGAGACCCAGTACTTC. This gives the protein CASSDLGGKETQYF.

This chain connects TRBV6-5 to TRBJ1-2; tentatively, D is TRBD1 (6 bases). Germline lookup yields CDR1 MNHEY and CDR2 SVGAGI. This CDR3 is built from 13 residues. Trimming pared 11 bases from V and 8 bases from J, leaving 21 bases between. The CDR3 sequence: CAASPSGAMGYTF. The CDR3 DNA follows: TGTGCCGCCAGCCCTTCGGGGGCTATGGGCTACACCTTC.

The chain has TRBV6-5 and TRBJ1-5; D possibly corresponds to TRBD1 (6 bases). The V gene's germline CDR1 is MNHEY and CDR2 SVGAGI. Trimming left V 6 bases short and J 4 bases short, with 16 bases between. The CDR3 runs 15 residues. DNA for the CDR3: TGTGCCAGCAGCCCGAGGGACAAGTGGAATCAGCCCCAGCATTTT. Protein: CASSPRDKWNQPQHF.

CDR3 in DNA: TGCGCCAGCAGCCCGGGGACCGAAATGGGTACGCAGTATTTT. As protein: CASSPGTEMGTQYF. The J gene is TRBJ2-3, the V gene TRBV5-1, with D perhaps being TRBD1 or TRBD2 (5 bases each). Looked up from germline, CDR1 is SGHRS and CDR2 is YFSETQ. The CDR3 totals 14 residues. The ends were cut back, 4 bases at V and 8 bases at J, with 17 bases in the middle.

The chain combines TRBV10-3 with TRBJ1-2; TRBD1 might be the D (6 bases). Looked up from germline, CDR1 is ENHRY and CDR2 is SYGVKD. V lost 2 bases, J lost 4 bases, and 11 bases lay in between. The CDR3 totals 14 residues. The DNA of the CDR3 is TGTGCCATCAGTGAGACAGGACAGAGCTATGGCTACACCTTC. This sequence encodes CAISETGQSYGYTF.

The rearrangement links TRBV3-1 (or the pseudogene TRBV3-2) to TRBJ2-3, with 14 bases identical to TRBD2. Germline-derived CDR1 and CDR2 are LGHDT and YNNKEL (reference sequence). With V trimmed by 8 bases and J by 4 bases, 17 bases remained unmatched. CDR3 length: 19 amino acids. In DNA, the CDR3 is TGTGCCAGCGGACAAAGCTCCGGGACTAGCGGGAGACGAGCAGATACGCAGTATTTT. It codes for CASGQSSGTSGRRADTQYF.

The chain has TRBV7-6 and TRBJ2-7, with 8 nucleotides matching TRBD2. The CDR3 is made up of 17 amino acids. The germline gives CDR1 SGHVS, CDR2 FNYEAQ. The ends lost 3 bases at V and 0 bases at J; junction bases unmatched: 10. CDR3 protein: CASSFPPGTRTSYEQYF. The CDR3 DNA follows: TGTGCCAGCAGCTTCCCACCGGGGACTAGAACCTCCTACGAGCAGTACTTC.

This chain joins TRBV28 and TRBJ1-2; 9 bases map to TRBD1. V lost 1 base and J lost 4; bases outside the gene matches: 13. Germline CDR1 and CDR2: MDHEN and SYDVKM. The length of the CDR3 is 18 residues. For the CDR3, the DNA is TGTGCCAGCAGTTTATCCCTTACCGGGACAGGGTCTTCCTATGGCTACACCTTC. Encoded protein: CASSLSLTGTGSSYGYTF.

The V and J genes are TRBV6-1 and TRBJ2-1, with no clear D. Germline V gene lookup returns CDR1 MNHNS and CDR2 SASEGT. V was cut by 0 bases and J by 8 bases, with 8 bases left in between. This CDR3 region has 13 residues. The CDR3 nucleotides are TGTGCCAGCAGTGAAGCGCGGTTGTATGAGCAGTTCTTC. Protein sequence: CASSEARLYEQFF.

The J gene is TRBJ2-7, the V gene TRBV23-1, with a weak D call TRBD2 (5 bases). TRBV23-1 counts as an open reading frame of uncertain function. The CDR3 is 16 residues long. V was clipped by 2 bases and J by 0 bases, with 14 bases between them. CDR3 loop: CASSQGIGADSYEQYF. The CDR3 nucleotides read TGCGCCAGCAGTCAAGGCATTGGAGCGGACTCCTACGAGCAGTACTTC.